This entry lists 21 T cell receptor beta chains sequenced from one sample in a study of T-cell memory formation after mild COVID-19. Each CDR3 protein is one row after TCRdb ran MiXCR on the 5' RACE reads. Here the sample spans 550,000 to 600,000 distinct CDR3 sequences, 17% being singletons. The material sequenced was PBMCs or a T cell subset sorted from them (not recorded which). The receptors originated from an adult woman who had mild COVID-19 (a few samples of this study predate the infection). Cell type and time point are not known.

Many counts were recorded for this clonotype. This rearrangement joins TRBV7-9 to TRBJ1-1; D gene unclear. Germline V lookup: CDR1 SEHNR, CDR2 FQNEAQ (reference sequence). V gave up 4 bases and J gave up 2 bases, with 8 bases separating them. CDR3 length: 13 residues. DNA for the CDR3: TGTGCCAGCAGCTCCCTGGTTAACACTGAAGCTTTCTTT. It is translated as CASSSLVNTEAFF.

Only a few counts were recorded for this clonotype. The rearrangement joins TRBV12-3 or TRBV12-4 to TRBJ2-2; unclear D gene. V shed 6 bases and J shed 6 bases, with 8 bases lying between them. There are 12 residues in the CDR3. The chain's CDR3 is CASRPNAGELFF. CDR3 DNA: TGTGCCAGCAGACCAAACGCCGGGGAGCTGTTTTTT.

The table lists this clonotype with a few counts. This chain connects TRBV20-1 to TRBJ1-1, with a tentative D call TRBD1 (5 bases). This CDR3 spans 13 amino acids. Germline CDR1 is DFQATT and CDR2 is SNEGSKA (reference sequence). V lost 0 bases and J 3 bases, leaving 8 bases between the germline ends. For the CDR3, the DNA is TGCAGTGCTAGAGACCAGGGAGACACTGAAGCTTTCTTT. This codes for CSARDQGDTEAFF.

This chain connects TRBV9 to TRBJ2-7; D is tentatively TRBD1 or TRBD2 (5 bases each). The germline V and J ends were trimmed by 3 bases and 1 base, with 14 bases remaining between them. This CDR3 comprises 15 residues. Germline V gene lookup returns CDR1 SGDLS and CDR2 YYNGEE. The CDR3 DNA reads TGTGCCAGCAGCGCCCATGGGACGCCTTCCTACGAGCAGTACTTC. Its protein is CASSAHGTPSYEQYF.

This clonotype was counted at least ten times. This chain links TRBV7-9 with TRBJ1-1; D may be TRBD1 (6 bases). The germline gives CDR1 SEHNR, CDR2 FQNEAQ (reference sequence). CDR3 length equals 14 residues. Between the trimmed V and J ends, which lost 8 bases and 5 bases, there was a span of 18 bases. CDR3 sequence (DNA): TGTGCCAGCGGCACAGGAGGGGGGGCGACTGAAGCTTTCTTT. This gives the protein CASGTGGGATEAFF.

The V and J genes are TRBV7-2 and TRBJ1-1, with D perhaps TRBD1 (5 bases). V was cut by 1 base and J by 10 bases, with 13 bases left in between. Germline V gives CDR1 SGHTA, CDR2 FQGNSA. The CDR3 has 13 amino acids. The CDR3 coding sequence is TGTGCCAGCAGCTTAGGCCGGGGGAGCGGAGCTTTCTTT. This sequence encodes CASSLGRGSGAFF.

In its sample, this clonotype was seen a few times. The chain has TRBV7-8 and TRBJ2-1; 10 bases agree with TRBD1. J gave up 4 bases and V 5 bases, and 8 bases lay outside the gene matches. Germline CDR1 and CDR2: SGHVS and FQNEAQ. The CDR3 length is 16 residues. CDR3 in amino acids: CASSPQTGGRYNEQFF. CDR3 in DNA: TGTGCCAGCAGCCCACAGACAGGGGGCCGGTACAATGAGCAGTTCTTC.

In its sample, this clonotype was seen a few times. The chain carries TRBV7-3 and TRBJ2-5; 9 bases match TRBD1. Trimming took 5 bases from V and 5 from J; bases not matched to a gene: 12. The germline gives CDR1 SGHTA, CDR2 FQGTGA. There are 16 residues in the CDR3. The CDR3 loop reads CASSQGPGQGKETQYF. CDR3 DNA: TGTGCCAGCAGCCAAGGACCGGGACAGGGAAAGGAGACCCAGTACTTC. Complete variable domain (other parts from reference TRBV7-3 and TRBJ2-5): GAGVSQTPSNKVTEKGKYVELRCDPISGHTALYWYRQSLGQGPEFLIYFQGTGAADDSGLPNDRFFAVRPEGSVSTLKIQRTERGDSAVYLCASSQGPGQGKETQYFGPGTRLLVL.

This clonotype was seen a few times. The J gene is TRBJ1-4, the V gene TRBV7-8; TRBD1 matches 9 bases. Looked up from germline, CDR1 is SGHVS and CDR2 is FQNEAQ. V was pared by 5 bases and J by 7 bases, with 8 bases of the junction left unmatched. This CDR3 is built from 15 residues. CDR3 region: CASSSRDRVFEKLFF. As DNA, the CDR3 is TGTGCCAGCAGCAGCCGGGACAGGGTGTTTGAAAAACTGTTTTTT.

Turning to this clonotype: The junction shows a germline mismatch at one end, possibly a read error. The gene calls are TRBV6-4 and TRBJ2-7, with D perhaps TRBD2 (6 bases). CDR3 length equals 16 residues. The germline V gene encodes CDR1 MRHNA and CDR2 SNTAGT. The CDR3 is CATSGNTGTATYEQYF. The CDR3 bases are TGTGCCACCAGTGGCAACACCGGGACTGCTACCTACGAGCAGTACTTC.

This clonotype was found a few times. The rearrangement joins TRBV24-1 to TRBJ2-5; no reliable D call. The CDR3 contains 14 residues. Trimming removed 1 base from V and 1 base from J, with 6 bases in between. Germline V gene lookup returns CDR1 KGHDR and CDR2 SFDVKD. CDR3 loop: CATSDFGSQETQYF. For the CDR3, the DNA is TGTGCCACCAGTGATTTTGGCAGCCAAGAGACCCAGTACTTC.

The chain joins TRBV19 to TRBJ2-4; D unclear. V was trimmed by 1 base and J by 15 bases, leaving 10 bases between them. The CDR3 is 11 amino acids. Germline CDR1 is LNHDA and CDR2 is SQIVND (reference sequence). The CDR3: CASSIGPAVYF. The CDR3 nucleotides are TGTGCCAGTAGTATAGGCCCAGCCGTGTACTTC.

The chain has TRBV12-3 or TRBV12-4 and TRBJ2-1, with a possible D match to TRBD2 (6 bases). V was trimmed by 3 bases and J by 10 bases, leaving 10 bases between them. CDR3 length: 12 amino acids. The CDR3 is CASSFSTREQFF. CDR3 DNA sequence: TGTGCCAGCAGTTTTTCGACTAGGGAGCAGTTCTTC.

The chain carries TRBV5-4 and TRBJ2-7; D possibly corresponds to TRBD2 (6 bases). The V gene lost 3 bases and the J gene lost 2 bases, with 15 bases spanning the gap. The CDR3 contains 15 residues. Germline V CDR1 and CDR2: SGHNT, YYREEE (reference sequence). The CDR3: CASSSPALAPYEQYF. The CDR3 DNA reads TGTGCCAGCAGCTCTCCAGCGCTAGCGCCCTACGAGCAGTACTTC.

This clonotype was recorded a few times. The V gene is TRBV18, the J gene TRBJ1-2; 7 bases line up with TRBD1. The V gene end was trimmed by 2 bases and the J gene end by 3 bases; junction bases not matched to a gene: 3. The V gene's germline CDR1 is KGHSH and CDR2 LQKENI. This CDR3 region has 14 residues. CDR3 region: CASSPRDSHYGYTF. CDR3 in DNA: TGTGCCAGCTCACCAAGGGACAGCCACTATGGCTACACCTTC.

This clonotype showed up just a few times. The chain couples TRBV12-3 or TRBV12-4 to TRBJ1-6; D remains unclear. This CDR3 has 15 residues. Trimming took 3 bases from V and 5 from J, leaving 11 bases between them. CDR3: CASSLAGANNSPLHF. The CDR3 region has the DNA TGTGCCAGCAGTTTGGCAGGCGCTAATAATTCACCCCTCCACTTT.

The chain joins TRBV7-2 to TRBJ1-1; 7 bases align to TRBD1. V gave up 6 bases and J gave up 6 bases; unmatched junction bases: 10. The CDR3 consists of 14 residues. Germline lookup yields CDR1 SGHTA and CDR2 FQGNSA. CDR3 sequence: CASSPRQGRAEAFF. CDR3 coding DNA: TGTGCCAGCAGTCCTAGACAGGGAAGGGCTGAAGCTTTCTTT.

This chain connects TRBV10-3 to TRBJ2-2, with 8 bases aligning to TRBD1. The ends lost 4 bases at V and 2 bases at J; junction bases unmatched: 12. Germline V gene lookup returns CDR1 ENHRY and CDR2 SYGVKD. CDR3 size: 18 residues. The chain's CDR3 is CAISARQGFAINTGELFF. The DNA for the CDR3 is TGTGCCATCAGTGCCAGACAGGGGTTCGCTATCAACACCGGGGAGCTGTTTTTT.

Only a few counts were recorded for this clonotype. CDR3 nucleotide sequence: TGTGCCAGCAGACCGACAGGGTCGGGCACTGAAGCTTTCTTT. It is translated as CASRPTGSGTEAFF. The rearrangement links TRBV6-1 to TRBJ1-1; 7 positions match TRBD1. This CDR3 contains 14 residues. Germline assignment: CDR1 MNHNS and CDR2 SASEGT. With 6 bases clipped from V and 4 bases from J, the junction kept 8 bases outside the gene matches.

This clonotype was counted a few times. The CDR3 reads CASSYGGGLDTEAFF. In DNA form, the CDR3 reads TGTGCCAGCAGCTACGGAGGGGGGCTGGACACTGAAGCTTTCTTT. The chain is built from TRBV7-6 and TRBJ1-1; possibly TRBD1 for D (6 bases). Per germline, CDR1 SGHVS and CDR2 FNYEAQ. The ends were cut back, 4 bases at V and 3 bases at J, with 15 bases in the middle. CDR3 size: 15 residues.

This clonotype was found a few times. The chain couples TRBV12-3 or TRBV12-4 to TRBJ2-3; D perhaps matches TRBD2 (5 bases). Trimming removed 3 bases at V and 3 bases at J, with 16 bases between. The CDR3 length is 16 residues. CDR3 DNA: TGTGCCAGCAGTTTTCGAGTCTCGGGCGGGACAGATACGCAGTATTTT. It is translated as CASSFRVSGGTDTQYF.